This TCR beta chain was recorded in a study of blood T cell repertoires in COVID-19. Study in general: The study drew acute and convalescent COVID-19 samples from the United States, Italy and Spain.

This table comes from immunoSEQ multiplex PCR, and its TCRdb copy is limited to in-frame clones, with some not included. The table has approximately 210,000 clones, 83% seen once. V was cut by 2 bases and J by 3 bases, with 14 bases left in between. This CDR3 has 15 residues. Germline loops: CDR1 SNHLY, CDR2 FYNNEI. The chain couples TRBV2 to TRBJ2-7; possibly TRBD2 for D (7 bases). Sample: peripheral blood. The sequence was obtained from a woman in her forties with active or convalescent COVID-19. The CDR3 nucleotides are TGTGCCAGCAGTGAACGGGGGGCGAGTTTCTACGAGCAGTACTTC. Its protein is CASSERGASFYEQYF.